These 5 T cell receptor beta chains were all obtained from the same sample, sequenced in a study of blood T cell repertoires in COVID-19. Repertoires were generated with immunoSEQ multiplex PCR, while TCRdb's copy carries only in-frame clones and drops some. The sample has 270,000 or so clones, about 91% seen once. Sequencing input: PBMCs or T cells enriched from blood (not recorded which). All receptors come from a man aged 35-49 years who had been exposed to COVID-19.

The CDR3 is CATSDRMRDGYTF. DNA of the CDR3: TGTGCCACCAGTGACAGGATGAGAGATGGCTACACCTTC. The rearrangement joins TRBV24-1 to TRBJ1-2; D remains ambiguous. The CDR3 is made up of 13 amino acids. Between the trimmed V and J ends, which lost 4 bases and 6 bases, there was a span of 11 bases. Per the germline V gene, CDR1 is KGHDR and CDR2 is SFDVKD.

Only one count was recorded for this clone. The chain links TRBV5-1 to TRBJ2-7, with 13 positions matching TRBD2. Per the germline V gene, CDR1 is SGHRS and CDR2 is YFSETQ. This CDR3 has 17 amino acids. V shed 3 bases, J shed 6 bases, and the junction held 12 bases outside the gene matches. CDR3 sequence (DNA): TGCGCCAGCAGCTGGGGGACTAGCGGGACCGGGTGGGGCGAGCAGTACTTC. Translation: CASSWGTSGTGWGEQYF.

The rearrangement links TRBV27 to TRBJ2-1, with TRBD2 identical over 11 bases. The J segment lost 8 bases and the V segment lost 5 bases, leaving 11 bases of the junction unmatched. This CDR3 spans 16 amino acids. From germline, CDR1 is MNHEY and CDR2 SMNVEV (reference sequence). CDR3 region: CASSDTSGRGYDEQFF. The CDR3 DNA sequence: TGTGCCAGCAGTGACACTAGCGGGAGAGGGTACGATGAGCAGTTCTTC.

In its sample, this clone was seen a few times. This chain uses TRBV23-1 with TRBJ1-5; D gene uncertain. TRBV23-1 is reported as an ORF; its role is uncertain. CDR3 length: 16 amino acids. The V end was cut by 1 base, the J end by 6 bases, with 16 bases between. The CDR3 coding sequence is TGCGCCAGCAGTCAATATGCGGGAAGGTCTGCTCAGCCCCAGCATTTT. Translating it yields CASSQYAGRSAQPQHF.

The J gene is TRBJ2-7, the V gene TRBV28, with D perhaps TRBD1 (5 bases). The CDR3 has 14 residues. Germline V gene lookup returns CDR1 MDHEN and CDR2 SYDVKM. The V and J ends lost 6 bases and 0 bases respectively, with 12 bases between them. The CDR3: CASRRKTASYEQYF. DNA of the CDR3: TGTGCCAGCAGACGAAAGACAGCCTCCTACGAGCAGTACTTC.